The rows below give T cell receptor beta chains drawn from one sample of a study of cytomegalovirus exposure and HLA in healthy donors. Profiling relied on immunoSEQ multiplex PCR, and the TCRdb table lists in-frame clones only, not all of them. This sample yields 40,000 to 55,000 clones, of which about 90% are seen a single time; roughly 6.7% belongs to the top ten. Sequenced sample: PBMCs. These receptors were obtained from a woman in her thirties in good health and CMV-seronegative. Each CDR3 is given with its conserved first and last residue. The order of the fields is J gene, clone size, D gene, V gene, CDR3 protein, CDR3 DNA. D genes are given only for firm matches. Some rows mark clone size as missing; the rest say once, few, many or name a class of expanded clone.

TRBJ1-4,NA,NA,TRBV19,CASRWSFNEKLFF,TGTGCCAGTAGGTGGAGCTTTAATGAAAAACTGTTTTTT
TRBJ1-1,NA,NA,TRBV29-1,CSVAAPGEMNTEAFF,TGCAGCGTTGCAGCCCCAGGGGAGATGAACACTGAAGCTTTCTTT
TRBJ1-1,few,TRBD1,TRBV10-1,CASSPRQGSTEAFF,TGCGCCAGCAGTCCTAGACAGGGGAGCACTGAAGCTTTCTTT
TRBJ2-7,NA,NA,TRBV29-1,CSVDPGVLYEQYF,TGCAGCGTTGACCCGGGGGTACTTTACGAGCAGTACTTC
TRBJ2-1,NA,TRBD2,TRBV14,CASSTSGKFSFRYNEQFF,TGTGCCAGCAGTACTAGCGGGAAATTTAGTTTTCGCTACAATGAGCAGTTCTTC
TRBJ1-2,NA,NA,TRBV12-2,CASRLERWESNYGYTF,TGTGCAAGTCGCTTAGAACGATGGGAGTCGAACTATGGCTACACCTTC
TRBJ2-7,NA,TRBD1,TRBV14,CASSKGQGYYEQYF,TGTGCCAGCAGCAAGGGACAGGGATACTACGAGCAGTACTTC
TRBJ2-1,NA,NA,TRBV4-2,CASGPEYNEQFF,TGTGCCAGCGGCCCGGAGTACAATGAGCAGTTCTTC
TRBJ2-2,NA,TRBD1,TRBV28,CASSPGQGQPNTGELFF,TGTGCCAGCAGCCCGGGACAGGGGCAACCGAACACCGGGGAGCTGTTTTTT
TRBJ2-1,NA,TRBD2,TRBV27,CASNRISGSLVNEQFF,TGTGCCAGCAATCGAATTAGCGGGAGCCTTGTCAATGAGCAGTTCTTC
TRBJ2-7,NA,NA,TRBV2,CASSAVTTSYEQYF,TGTGCCAGCAGTGCAGTGACAACATCCTACGAGCAGTACTTC
TRBJ2-1,NA,NA,TRBV7-6,CASSPLRGSYNEQFF,TGTGCCAGCAGCCCGCTTAGGGGCTCCTACAATGAGCAGTTCTTC
TRBJ2-1,NA,TRBD2,TRBV9,CASSVGNLAGRGNEQFF,TGTGCCAGCAGCGTAGGAAACCTAGCGGGGCGGGGTAATGAGCAGTTCTTC
TRBJ2-2,NA,TRBD2,TRBV9,CASSVGSGLAIGELFF,TGTGCCAGCAGCGTAGGAAGCGGACTAGCGATCGGGGAGCTGTTTTTT
TRBJ2-3,NA,NA,TRBV9,CASSVEDISIGTDTQYF,TGTGCCAGCAGCGTAGAAGACATCTCGATAGGCACAGATACGCAGTATTTT
TRBJ2-7,NA,NA,TRBV21-1,CASSPPEDLSREQYF,TGTGCCAGCAGCCCTCCGGAGGACCTTTCAAGGGAGCAGTACTTC
TRBJ1-1,NA,NA,TRBV5-1,CASSLDQGNTEAFF,TGCGCCAGCAGCTTGGACCAGGGTAACACTGAAGCTTTCTTT
TRBJ2-1,NA,TRBD2,TRBV6-4,CASSDSAGGNNEQFF,TGTGCCAGCAGTGACTCAGCGGGAGGGAACAATGAGCAGTTCTTC
TRBJ2-1,NA,NA,TRBV12-5,CASGLQGSSYNEQFF,TGTGCTAGTGGTTTGCAGGGGAGCTCCTACAATGAGCAGTTCTTC
TRBJ2-7,NA,TRBD1,TRBV9,CASSGTGTGVDEQYF,TGTGCCAGCAGCGGAACCGGGACAGGGGTCGACGAGCAGTACTTC
TRBJ2-5,NA,TRBD2,TRBV2,CASNLFLAAPRETQYF,TGTGCCAGCAATCTATTCCTAGCGGCCCCTCGGGAGACCCAGTACTTC
TRBJ2-7,NA,NA,TRBV9,CASSERGGPVYEQYF,TGTGCCAGCAGCGAGAGGGGGGGGCCTGTGTACGAGCAGTACTTC
TRBJ1-2,NA,NA,TRBV5-4,CASSFPTATNYGYTF,TGTGCCAGCAGCTTCCCGACAGCGACTAACTATGGCTACACCTTC
TRBJ1-1,NA,NA,TRBV9,CASSVGRDGTEAFF,TGTGCCAGCAGCGTAGGCAGGGATGGGACTGAAGCTTTCTTT
TRBJ1-1,NA,TRBD1,TRBV10-1,CATLEGGTQAFF,TGCGCCACCCTTGAAGGGGGCACTCAAGCTTTCTTT
TRBJ1-2,NA,TRBD1,TRBV2,CASSDTVRTGDGYTF,TGTGCCAGCAGTGATACAGTTAGGACAGGGGATGGCTACACCTTC
TRBJ1-2,NA,TRBD1,TRBV9,CASSVGSGTEEGYTF,TGTGCCAGCAGCGTAGGGTCGGGGACAGAAGAAGGCTACACCTTC
TRBJ2-7,few,TRBD2,TRBV9,CASSVEGLAGIYEQYF,TGTGCCAGCAGCGTCGAGGGACTAGCGGGGATCTACGAGCAGTACTTC
TRBJ2-7,NA,NA,TRBV28,CASSTSGVSYEQYF,TGTGCCAGCAGCACCTCGGGGGTCTCCTACGAGCAGTACTTC
TRBJ1-1,NA,NA,TRBV14,CASSQGTGRANTEAFF,TGTGCCAGCAGCCAAGGAACAGGCAGGGCGAACACTGAAGCTTTCTTT
TRBJ1-1,NA,TRBD1,TRBV5-1,CASSFGTANTEAFF,TGCGCCAGCAGCTTTGGGACAGCCAACACTGAAGCTTTCTTT
TRBJ2-7,NA,TRBD1,TRBV29-1,CSVDFGQGSEQYF,TGCAGCGTCGACTTCGGACAGGGGAGCGAGCAGTACTTC
TRBJ1-2,once,TRBD1,TRBV28,CASSYQDRGHTF,TGTGCCAGCAGCTACCAGGACAGGGGCCACACCTTC
TRBJ2-2,few,NA,TRBV7-7,CASSFGDRRTGELFF,TGTGCCAGCAGCTTCGGCGACAGACGCACCGGGGAGCTGTTTTTT
TRBJ2-1,NA,NA,TRBV4-3,CASRQSGGWDNEQFF,TGCGCCAGCAGACAGTCAGGTGGGTGGGACAATGAGCAGTTCTTC
TRBJ2-2,few,TRBD1,TRBV11-3,CASSPPRTGSRELFF,TGCGCCAGCAGCCCTCCCAGGACAGGTTCCAGGGAGCTGTTTTTT
TRBJ2-3,NA,NA,TRBV27,CASSLRPEVYHTDTQYF,TGTGCCAGCAGTTTGCGGCCGGAGGTTTACCACACAGATACGCAGTATTTT
TRBJ2-3,NA,TRBD2,TRBV2,CASSELAGFTDTQYF,TGTGCCAGCAGCGAACTAGCGGGGTTCACAGATACGCAGTATTTT
TRBJ1-1,NA,NA,TRBV18,CASSQGLNTEAFF,TGTGCCAGCTCACAGGGGCTGAACACTGAAGCTTTCTTT
TRBJ2-7,NA,TRBD2,TRBV5-4,CASSSGTSPYEQYF,TGTGCCAGCAGTTCCGGGACTAGTCCCTACGAGCAGTACTTC
TRBJ1-1,few,NA,TRBV29-1,CSLTGNSGFEAFF,TGCAGCTTAACAGGGAACTCAGGGTTTGAAGCTTTCTTT
TRBJ1-1,NA,NA,TRBV7-9,CASSLGEPAVNTEAFF,TGTGCCAGCAGCTTAGGGGAGCCCGCGGTGAACACTGAAGCTTTCTTT
TRBJ1-1,NA,TRBD1,TRBV5-1,CASSPREGDSEAFF,TGCGCCAGCAGCCCACGCGAGGGGGACAGTGAAGCTTTCTTT
TRBJ1-2,NA,NA,TRBV6-6,CASSYSLGDPNYGYTF,TGTGCCAGCAGTTACTCGTTAGGGGATCCTAACTATGGCTACACCTTC
TRBJ2-1,NA,TRBD2,TRBV7-8,CASSFTTSGRVGEQFF,TGTGCCAGCAGCTTCACGACTAGCGGGAGAGTAGGTGAGCAGTTCTTC
TRBJ2-2,once,NA,TRBV19,CASAPWAPATGELFF,TGTGCCAGTGCGCCTTGGGCGCCAGCCACCGGGGAGCTGTTTTTT
TRBJ2-7,few,NA,TRBV11-3,CASSDSWGYEQYF,TGCGCCAGCAGCGACAGCTGGGGCTACGAGCAGTACTTC
TRBJ2-1,NA,TRBD2,TRBV9,CASSRGVASYNEQFF,TGTGCCAGCTCACGGGGGGTCGCCTCCTACAATGAGCAGTTCTTC
TRBJ2-7,few,NA,TRBV21-1,CASSTSGRAYEQYF,TGTGCCAGCAGCACGAGCGGGAGGGCCTACGAGCAGTACTTC
TRBJ1-2,NA,TRBD1,TRBV7-9,CASSELDRTSYGYTF,TGTGCCAGCAGCGAGTTGGACAGGACTTCCTATGGCTACACCTTC
TRBJ2-7,NA,NA,TRBV9,CASSGAQGLTHEQYF,TGTGCCAGCAGCGGAGCACAGGGTCTCACCCACGAGCAGTACTTC
TRBJ1-5,NA,TRBD1,TRBV7-8,CASQKDRINQPQHF,TGTGCCAGCCAGAAGGACAGGATCAATCAGCCCCAGCATTTT